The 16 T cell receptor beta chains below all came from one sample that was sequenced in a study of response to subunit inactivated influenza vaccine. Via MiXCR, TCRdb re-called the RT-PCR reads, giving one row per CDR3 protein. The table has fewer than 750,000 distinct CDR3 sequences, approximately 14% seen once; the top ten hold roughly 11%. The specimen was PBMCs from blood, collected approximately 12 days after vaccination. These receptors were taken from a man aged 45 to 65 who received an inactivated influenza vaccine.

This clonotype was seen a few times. CDR3 region: CASSLAGGHIRTDTQYF. DNA of the CDR3: TGCGCCAGCAGCTTGGCAGGGGGCCATATTCGCACAGATACGCAGTATTTT. The chain joins TRBV5-1 to TRBJ2-3; 8 bases are shared with TRBD1. V dropped 0 bases and J dropped 1; count of bases not matched to a gene: 7. This CDR3 is built from 17 residues. Germline-derived CDR1 and CDR2 are SGHRS and YFSETQ.

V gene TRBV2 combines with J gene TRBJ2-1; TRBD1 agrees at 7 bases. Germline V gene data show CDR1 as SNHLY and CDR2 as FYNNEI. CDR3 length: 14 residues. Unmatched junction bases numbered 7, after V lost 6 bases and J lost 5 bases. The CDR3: CASSRTGQHNEQFF. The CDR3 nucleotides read TGTGCCAGCAGCCGAACGGGACAGCACAATGAGCAGTTCTTC.

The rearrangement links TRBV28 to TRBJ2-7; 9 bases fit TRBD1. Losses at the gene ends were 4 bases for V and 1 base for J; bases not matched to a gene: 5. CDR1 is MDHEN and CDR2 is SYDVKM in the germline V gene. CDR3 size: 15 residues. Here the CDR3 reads CASSSRQGGSYEQYF. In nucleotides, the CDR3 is TGTGCCAGCAGTTCCCGACAGGGGGGTTCCTACGAGCAGTACTTC.

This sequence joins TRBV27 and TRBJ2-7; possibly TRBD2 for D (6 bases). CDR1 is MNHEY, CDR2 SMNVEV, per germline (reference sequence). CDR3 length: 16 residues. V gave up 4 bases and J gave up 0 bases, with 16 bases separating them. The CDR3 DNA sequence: TGTGCCAGCAGTTCTTATCCGGGACTGAGCTCCTACGAGCAGTACTTC. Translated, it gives CASSSYPGLSSYEQYF.

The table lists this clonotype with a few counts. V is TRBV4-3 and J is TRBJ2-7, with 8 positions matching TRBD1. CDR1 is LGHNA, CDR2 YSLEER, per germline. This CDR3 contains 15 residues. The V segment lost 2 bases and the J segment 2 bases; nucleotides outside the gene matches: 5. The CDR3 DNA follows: TGCGCCAGCAGCCAAAGGACAGGGTTGGCCTACGAGCAGTACTTC. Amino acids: CASSQRTGLAYEQYF.

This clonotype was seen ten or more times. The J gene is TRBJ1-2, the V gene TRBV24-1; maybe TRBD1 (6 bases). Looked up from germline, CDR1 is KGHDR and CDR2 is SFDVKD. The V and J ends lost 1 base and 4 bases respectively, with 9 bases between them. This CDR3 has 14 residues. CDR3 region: CATSDLQGFYGYTF. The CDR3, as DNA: TGTGCCACCAGTGATTTACAGGGATTCTATGGCTACACCTTC.

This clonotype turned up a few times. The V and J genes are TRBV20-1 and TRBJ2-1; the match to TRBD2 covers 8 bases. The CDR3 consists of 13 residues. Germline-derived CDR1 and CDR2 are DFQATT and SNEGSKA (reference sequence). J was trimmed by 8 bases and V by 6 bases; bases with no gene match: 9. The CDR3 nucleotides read TGCAGTGCAGGCGGGGGGCCACTCGATGAGCAGTTCTTC. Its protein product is CSAGGGPLDEQFF.

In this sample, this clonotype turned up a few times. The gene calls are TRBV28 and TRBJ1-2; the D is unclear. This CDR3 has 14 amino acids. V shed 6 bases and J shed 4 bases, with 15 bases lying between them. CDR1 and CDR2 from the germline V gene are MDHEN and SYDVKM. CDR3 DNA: TGTGCCAGCAGCCCTGGACCGAGCAGCTATGGCTACACCTTC. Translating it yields CASSPGPSSYGYTF.

CDR3 region: CASSPDISGRGEKLFF. CDR3 coding DNA: TGCGCCAGCAGCCCCGATATTTCAGGGCGGGGGGAAAAACTGTTTTTT. The chain recombines TRBV4-3 with TRBJ1-4; possibly TRBD1 for D (5 bases). This CDR3 spans 16 amino acids. V lost 4 bases, J lost 8 bases, and 20 bases lay in between. The germline gives CDR1 LGHNA, CDR2 YSLEER.

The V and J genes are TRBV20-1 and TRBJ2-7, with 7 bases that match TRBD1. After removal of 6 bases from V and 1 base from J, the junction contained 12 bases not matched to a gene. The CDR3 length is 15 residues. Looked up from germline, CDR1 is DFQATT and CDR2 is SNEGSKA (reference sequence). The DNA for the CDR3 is TGCAGTGCCAAAGACAGGGTAGGGTCTTCCTACGAGCAGTACTTC. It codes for CSAKDRVGSSYEQYF.

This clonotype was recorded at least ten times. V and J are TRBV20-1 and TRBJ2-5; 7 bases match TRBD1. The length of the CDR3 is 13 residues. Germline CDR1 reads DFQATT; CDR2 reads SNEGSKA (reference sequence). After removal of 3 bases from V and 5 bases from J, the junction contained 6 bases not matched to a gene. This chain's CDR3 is CSARETGRETQYF. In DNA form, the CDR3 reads TGCAGTGCTAGGGAGACAGGGCGGGAGACCCAGTACTTC.

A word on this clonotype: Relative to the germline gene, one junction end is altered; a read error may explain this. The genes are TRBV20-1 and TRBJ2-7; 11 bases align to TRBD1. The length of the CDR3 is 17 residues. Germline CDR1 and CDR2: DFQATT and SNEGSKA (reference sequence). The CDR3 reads CCARDLTGTGGFYEQYF. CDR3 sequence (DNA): TGCTGTGCTAGAGATTTGACCGGGACAGGGGGTTTCTACGAGCAGTACTTC.

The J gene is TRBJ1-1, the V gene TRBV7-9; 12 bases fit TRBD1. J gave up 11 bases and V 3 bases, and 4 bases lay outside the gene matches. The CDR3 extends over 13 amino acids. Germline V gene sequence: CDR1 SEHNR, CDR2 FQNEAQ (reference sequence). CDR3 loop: CASSLGQGARAFF. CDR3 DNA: TGTGCCAGCAGCTTGGGACAGGGGGCGCGGGCTTTCTTT.

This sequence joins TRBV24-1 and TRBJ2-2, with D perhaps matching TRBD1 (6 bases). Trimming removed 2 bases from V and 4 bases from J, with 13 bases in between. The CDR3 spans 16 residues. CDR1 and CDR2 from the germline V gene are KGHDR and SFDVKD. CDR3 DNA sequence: TGTGCCACCAGTGATTCGACAGGACGGGGCACCGGGGAGCTGTTTTTT. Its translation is CATSDSTGRGTGELFF.

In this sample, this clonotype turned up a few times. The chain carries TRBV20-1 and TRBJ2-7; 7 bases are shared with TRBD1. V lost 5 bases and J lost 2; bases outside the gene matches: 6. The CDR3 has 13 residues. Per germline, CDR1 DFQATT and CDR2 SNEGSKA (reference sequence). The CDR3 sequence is CSASGTVTYEQYF. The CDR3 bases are TGCAGTGCTTCCGGGACAGTGACCTACGAGCAGTACTTC.

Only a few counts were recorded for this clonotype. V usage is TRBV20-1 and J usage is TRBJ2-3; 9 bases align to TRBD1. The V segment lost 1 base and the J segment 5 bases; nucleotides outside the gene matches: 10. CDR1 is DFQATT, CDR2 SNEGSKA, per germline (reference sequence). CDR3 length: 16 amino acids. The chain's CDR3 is CSARVPNRGRGDTQYF. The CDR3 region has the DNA TGCAGTGCTAGAGTTCCTAACAGGGGGCGCGGAGATACGCAGTATTTT.